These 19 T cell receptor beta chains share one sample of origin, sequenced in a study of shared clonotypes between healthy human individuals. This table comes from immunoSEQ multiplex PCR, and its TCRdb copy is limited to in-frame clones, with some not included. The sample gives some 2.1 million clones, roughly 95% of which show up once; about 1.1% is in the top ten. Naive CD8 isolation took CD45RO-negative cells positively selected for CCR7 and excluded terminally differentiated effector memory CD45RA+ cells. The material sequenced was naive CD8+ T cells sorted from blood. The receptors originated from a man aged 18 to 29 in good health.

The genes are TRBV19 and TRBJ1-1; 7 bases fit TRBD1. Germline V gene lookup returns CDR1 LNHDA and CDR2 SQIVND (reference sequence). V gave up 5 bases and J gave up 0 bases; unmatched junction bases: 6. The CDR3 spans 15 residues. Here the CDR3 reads CASSPVGQVNTEAFF. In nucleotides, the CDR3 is TGTGCCAGTAGTCCAGTAGGACAGGTGAACACTGAAGCTTTCTTT.

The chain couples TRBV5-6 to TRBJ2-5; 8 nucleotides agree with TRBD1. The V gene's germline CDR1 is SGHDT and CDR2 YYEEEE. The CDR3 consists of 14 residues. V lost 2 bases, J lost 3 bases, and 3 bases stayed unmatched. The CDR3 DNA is TGTGCCAGCAGCTTTGAGACAGGGGAAGAGACCCAGTACTTC. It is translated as CASSFETGEETQYF.

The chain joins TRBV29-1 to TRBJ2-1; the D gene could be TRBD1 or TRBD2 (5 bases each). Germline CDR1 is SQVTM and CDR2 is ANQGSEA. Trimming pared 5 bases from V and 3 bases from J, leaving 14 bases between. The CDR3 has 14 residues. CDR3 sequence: CSVRQGDLYNEQFF. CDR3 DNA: TGCAGCGTTAGGCAGGGAGACCTCTACAATGAGCAGTTCTTC.

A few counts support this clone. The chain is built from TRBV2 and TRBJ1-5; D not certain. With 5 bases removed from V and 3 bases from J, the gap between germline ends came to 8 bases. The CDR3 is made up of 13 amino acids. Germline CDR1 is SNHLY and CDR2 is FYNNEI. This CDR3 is CASSRVVNQPQHF. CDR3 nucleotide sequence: TGTGCCAGCAGTCGGGTCGTCAATCAGCCCCAGCATTTT.

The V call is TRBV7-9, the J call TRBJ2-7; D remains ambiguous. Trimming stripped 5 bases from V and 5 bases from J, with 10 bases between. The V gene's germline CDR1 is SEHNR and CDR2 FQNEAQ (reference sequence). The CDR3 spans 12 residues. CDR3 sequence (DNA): TGTGCCAGCAGCACTCCAATAGACGAGCAGTACTTC. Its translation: CASSTPIDEQYF.

The CDR3 sequence is CASSQDAPGGEGDEAFF. The CDR3 DNA reads TGCGCCAGCAGCCAGGATGCACCAGGGGGCGAGGGTGACGAAGCTTTCTTT. This chain connects TRBV4-1 to TRBJ1-1; TRBD1 matches 8 bases. This CDR3 is built from 17 residues. Germline V gene data show CDR1 as MGHRA and CDR2 as YSYEKL. V lost 3 bases, J lost 8 bases, and 17 bases stayed unmatched.

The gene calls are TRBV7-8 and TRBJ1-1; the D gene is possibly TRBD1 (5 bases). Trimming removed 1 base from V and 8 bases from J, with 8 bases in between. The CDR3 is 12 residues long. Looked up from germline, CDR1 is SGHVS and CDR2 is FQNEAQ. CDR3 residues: CASSLGAGEAFF. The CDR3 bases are TGTGCCAGCAGCTTAGGTGCAGGGGAAGCTTTCTTT.

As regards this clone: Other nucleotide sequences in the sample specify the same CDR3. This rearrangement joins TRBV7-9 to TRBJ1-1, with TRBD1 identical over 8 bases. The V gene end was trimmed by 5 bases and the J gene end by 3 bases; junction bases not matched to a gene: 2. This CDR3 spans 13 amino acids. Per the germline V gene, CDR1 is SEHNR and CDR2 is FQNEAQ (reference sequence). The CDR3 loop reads CASSTTGDTEAFF. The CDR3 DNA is TGTGCCAGCAGCACGACAGGGGACACTGAAGCTTTCTTT.

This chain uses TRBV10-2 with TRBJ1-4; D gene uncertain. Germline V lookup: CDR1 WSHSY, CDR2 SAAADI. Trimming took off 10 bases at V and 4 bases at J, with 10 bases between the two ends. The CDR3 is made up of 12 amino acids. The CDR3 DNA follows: TGCGCCACCATGGATAATAATGAAAAACTGTTTTTT. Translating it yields CATMDNNEKLFF.

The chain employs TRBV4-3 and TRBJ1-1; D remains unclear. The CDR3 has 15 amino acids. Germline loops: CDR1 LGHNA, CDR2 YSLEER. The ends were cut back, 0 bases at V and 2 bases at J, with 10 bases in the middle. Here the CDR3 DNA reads TGCGCCAGCAGCCAAGACCAGGCGTTAAACACTGAAGCTTTCTTT. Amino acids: CASSQDQALNTEAFF.

This CDR3 is CASSKAEQYF. CDR3 nucleotide sequence: TGTGCCAGCAGCAAGGCCGAGCAGTACTTC. The chain employs TRBV21-1 and TRBJ2-7; TRBD1 is the table's D call and was not checked against the DNA. TRBV21-1 is annotated as a pseudogene. The CDR3 spans 10 residues.

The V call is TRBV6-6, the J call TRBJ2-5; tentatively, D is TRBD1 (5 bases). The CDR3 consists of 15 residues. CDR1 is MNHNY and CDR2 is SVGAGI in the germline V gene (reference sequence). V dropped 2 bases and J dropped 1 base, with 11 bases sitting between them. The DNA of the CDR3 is TGTGCCAGCAGTTACGTAGGGGCATCCCAAGAGACCCAGTACTTC. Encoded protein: CASSYVGASQETQYF.

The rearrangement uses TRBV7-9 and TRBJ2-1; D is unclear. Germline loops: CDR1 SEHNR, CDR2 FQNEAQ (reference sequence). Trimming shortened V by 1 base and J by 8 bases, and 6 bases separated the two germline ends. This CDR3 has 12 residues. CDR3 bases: TGTGCCAGCAGCTTAGATCTTTATGAGCAGTTCTTC. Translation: CASSLDLYEQFF.

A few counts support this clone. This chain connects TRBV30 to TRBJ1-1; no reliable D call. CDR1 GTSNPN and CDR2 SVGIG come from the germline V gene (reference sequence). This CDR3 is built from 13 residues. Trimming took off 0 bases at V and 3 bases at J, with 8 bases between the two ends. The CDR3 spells CAWSVRGYTEAFF. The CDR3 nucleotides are TGTGCCTGGAGTGTACGGGGTTACACTGAAGCTTTCTTT. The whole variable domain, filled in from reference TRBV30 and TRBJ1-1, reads SQTIHQWPATLVQPVGSPLSLECTVEGTSNPNLYWYRQAAGRGLQLLFYSVGIGQISSEVPQNLSASRPQDRQFILSSKKLLLSDSGFYLCAWSVRGYTEAFFGQGTRLTVV.

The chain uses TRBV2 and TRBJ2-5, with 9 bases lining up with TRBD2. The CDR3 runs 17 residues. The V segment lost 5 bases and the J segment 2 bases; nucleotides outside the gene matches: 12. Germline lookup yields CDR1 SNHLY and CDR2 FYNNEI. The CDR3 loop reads CASSSDVSSGAQETQYF. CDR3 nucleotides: TGTGCCAGCAGTAGTGATGTGTCTAGCGGGGCGCAAGAGACCCAGTACTTC.

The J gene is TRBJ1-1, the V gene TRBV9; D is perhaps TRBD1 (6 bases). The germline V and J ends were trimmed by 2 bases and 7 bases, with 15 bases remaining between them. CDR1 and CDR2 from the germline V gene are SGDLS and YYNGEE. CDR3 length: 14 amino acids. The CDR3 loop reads CASSVSGARNEAFF. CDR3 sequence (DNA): TGTGCCAGCAGCGTGTCGGGGGCGCGGAATGAAGCTTTCTTT.

The chain's CDR3 is CASSPNPGNEQFF. CDR3 DNA: TGTGCCAGCAGCCCCAACCCAGGCAATGAGCAGTTCTTC. The chain recombines TRBV11-2 with TRBJ2-1; no reliable D call. From germline, CDR1 is SGHAT and CDR2 FQNNGV. V was cut by 5 bases and J by 6 bases, with 11 bases left in between. The CDR3 is made up of 13 amino acids.

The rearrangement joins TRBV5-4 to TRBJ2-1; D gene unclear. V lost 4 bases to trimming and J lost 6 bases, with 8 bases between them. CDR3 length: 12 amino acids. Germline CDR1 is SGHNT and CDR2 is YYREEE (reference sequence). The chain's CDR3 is CASSQISNEQFF. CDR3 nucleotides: TGTGCCAGCAGCCAGATTTCCAATGAGCAGTTCTTC.

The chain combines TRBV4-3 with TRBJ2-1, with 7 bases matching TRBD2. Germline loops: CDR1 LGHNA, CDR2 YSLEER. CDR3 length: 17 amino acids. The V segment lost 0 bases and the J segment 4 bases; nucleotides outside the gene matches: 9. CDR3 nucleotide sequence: TGCGCCAGCAGCCAAGAGGTAGCGGGCAATCTATACAATGAGCAGTTCTTC. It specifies CASSQEVAGNLYNEQFF.